This TCR beta chain was captured in a study of T-cell memory formation after mild COVID-19. Study-wide context: TCR clusters mostly belonged to single donors.

A single record per CDR3 protein comes from TCRdb applying MiXCR to the 5' RACE reads. The sample yields 580,000 or so distinct CDR3 sequences, 17% seen once. This clonotype was seen a few times. The CDR3 runs 15 residues. The V gene's germline CDR1 is ENHRY and CDR2 SYGVKD. V lost 3 bases and J lost 5, with 16 bases in between. The TCR comes from an adult woman who had mild COVID-19 (a few samples of this study predate the infection). Cell type and time point are not known. V gene TRBV10-3 combines with J gene TRBJ1-2; perhaps TRBD1 as D (5 bases). Sequenced: PBMCs or a T cell subset sorted from them (not recorded which). The CDR3, as DNA: TGTGCCATCAGTGAAGGGAACAACAGGCCTTATGGCTACACCTTC. It specifies CAISEGNNRPYGYTF.